This entry lists 25 T cell receptor beta chains sequenced from one sample in a study of blood T cell repertoires in COVID-19. The data were produced by immunoSEQ multiplex PCR, yet TCRdb's version contains in-frame clones alone and is incomplete. The sample holds about 170,000 clones, 84% seen once. Sequencing input: peripheral blood. The source of these receptors is a woman of 80 years or more with COVID-19, enrolled during active disease.

The V call is TRBV6-6, the J call TRBJ2-3; D not certain. CDR1 and CDR2 (germline): MNHNY, SVGAGI (reference sequence). The CDR3 has 13 amino acids. V was trimmed by 0 bases and J by 7 bases, leaving 8 bases between them. CDR3: CASSYSPANTQYF. CDR3 nucleotide sequence: TGTGCCAGCAGTTACTCCCCAGCGAATACGCAGTATTTT.

The J gene is TRBJ2-5, the V gene TRBV5-1, with 9 positions matching TRBD2. V lost 4 bases and J lost 1; bases outside the gene matches: 5. CDR3 length: 15 residues. Germline assignment: CDR1 SGHRS and CDR2 YFSETQ. CDR3 coding DNA: TGCGCCAGCAGCGTAGGACTAGCGACCCAAGAGACCCAGTACTTC. Protein sequence: CASSVGLATQETQYF.

The chain carries TRBV5-1 and TRBJ1-1; D is perhaps TRBD1 (5 bases). Germline V gene data show CDR1 as SGHRS and CDR2 as YFSETQ. Trimming cost V 4 bases and J 3 bases, with 7 bases left between them. This CDR3 is built from 12 residues. Here the CDR3 reads CASSQQDTEAFF. The CDR3 bases are TGCGCCAGCAGCCAACAGGACACTGAAGCTTTCTTT.

The chain is built from TRBV28 and TRBJ2-7, with TRBD1 matching over 7 bases. Germline lookup yields CDR1 MDHEN and CDR2 SYDVKM. There are 13 residues in the CDR3. V lost 1 base, J lost 10 bases, and 7 bases stayed unmatched. CDR3 amino acids: CASSLSGQRLQYF. As DNA, the CDR3 is TGTGCCAGCAGTTTATCGGGACAGAGACTCCAGTACTTC. Variable domain in full (rest from reference TRBV28 and TRBJ2-7): DVKVTQSSRYLVKRTGEKVFLECVQDMDHENMFWYRQDPGLGLRLIYFSYDVKMKEKGDIPEGYSVSREKKERFSLILESASTNQTSMYLCASSLSGQRLQYFGPGTRLTVT.

This chain uses TRBV2 with TRBJ2-7; the match to TRBD1 covers 7 bases. The CDR3 length is 16 residues. Looked up from germline, CDR1 is SNHLY and CDR2 is FYNNEI. V was pared by 0 bases and J by 1 base, with 6 bases of the junction left unmatched. The CDR3 DNA sequence: TGTGCCAGCAGTGAAGCGACAGGGACGAGGTCCTACGAGCAGTACTTC. It yields the protein CASSEATGTRSYEQYF.

This chain links TRBV12-5 with TRBJ2-1; tentative D call: TRBD2 (7 bases). Trimming took off 4 bases at V and 3 bases at J, with 13 bases between the two ends. Germline CDR1 and CDR2: LGHNT and FRNRAP. This CDR3 comprises 15 residues. In nucleotides, the CDR3 is TGTGCTAGTGGTTCCCCGGGGGGACACTACAATGAGCAGTTCTTC. Its translation: CASGSPGGHYNEQFF.

This chain links TRBV5-1 with TRBJ1-1; 9 bases agree with TRBD1. The V gene end was trimmed by 4 bases and the J gene end by 5 bases; junction bases not matched to a gene: 6. This CDR3 has 14 amino acids. Germline-derived CDR1 and CDR2 are SGHRS and YFSETQ. CDR3 sequence: CASSPWTGETEAFF. CDR3 sequence (DNA): TGCGCCAGCAGCCCCTGGACAGGGGAGACTGAAGCTTTCTTT.

This clone was seen a handful of times. The V gene is TRBV5-1, the J gene TRBJ2-1; D might be TRBD1 (5 bases). Trimming removed 2 bases from V and 0 bases from J, with 9 bases in between. Germline CDR1 reads SGHRS; CDR2 reads YFSETQ. CDR3 length: 15 residues. CDR3 nucleotide sequence: TGCGCCAGCAGCTTTAGGGGAATCTCCTACAATGAGCAGTTCTTC. It is translated as CASSFRGISYNEQFF.

The chain joins TRBV3-1 (or the pseudogene TRBV3-2) to TRBJ1-4; 7 nucleotides agree with TRBD1. Trimming cost V 4 bases and J 8 bases; bases outside gene matches: 10. The CDR3 extends over 15 amino acids. The V gene's germline CDR1 is LGHDT and CDR2 YNNKEL (reference sequence). The CDR3 bases are TGTGCCAGCAGCCCACCGGGACAGCTAAGAGAAAAACTGTTTTTT. Translating it yields CASSPPGQLREKLFF.

J is TRBJ1-5 and V is TRBV27, with D perhaps TRBD1 (6 bases). V lost 8 bases and J lost 3, with 17 bases in between. CDR3 length: 15 amino acids. Germline V gene sequence: CDR1 MNHEY, CDR2 SMNVEV (reference sequence). CDR3 nucleotides: TGTGCCAGCCTAGGGGGGGCAGAAGACAATCAGCCCCAGCATTTT. Translated, it gives CASLGGAEDNQPQHF.

This clone turned up a few times. The same CDR3 arises from other DNA sequences in this sample as well. V is TRBV29-1 and J is TRBJ2-4; D is perhaps TRBD2 (6 bases). Germline values: CDR1 SQVTM, CDR2 ANQGSEA. The CDR3 runs 12 residues. Trimming pared 3 bases from V and 8 bases from J, leaving 11 bases between. In DNA form, the CDR3 reads TGCAGCGTTGAGCGAGGGGAGGACATTCAGTACTTC. Its translation is CSVERGEDIQYF.

This clone was recorded a few times. This specimen includes other DNA sequences encoding the same CDR3. This chain connects TRBV5-1 to TRBJ2-1, with 10 positions matching TRBD1. The germline gives CDR1 SGHRS, CDR2 YFSETQ. CDR3 size: 15 residues. J was trimmed by 4 bases and V by 2 bases; bases with no gene match: 3. The CDR3 is CASSFRQGAYNEQFF. The CDR3 bases are TGCGCCAGCAGCTTCCGACAGGGGGCATACAATGAGCAGTTCTTC.

The chain recombines TRBV9 with TRBJ1-3; D gene unclear. The germline V gene has CDR1 SGDLS and CDR2 YYNGEE. This CDR3 is built from 12 residues. V shed 3 bases and J shed 4 bases, with 5 bases lying between them. The CDR3, as DNA: TGTGCCAGCAGCGCGAGGGGAAACACCATATATTTT. It translates to CASSARGNTIYF.

This clone came up once. The V gene is TRBV6-5, the J gene TRBJ2-2; 7 bases align to TRBD1. The V gene's germline CDR1 is MNHEY and CDR2 SVGAGI. The CDR3 runs 15 residues. V was pared by 8 bases and J by 1 base, with 7 bases of the junction left unmatched. As DNA, the CDR3 is TGTGCCAGCCGAAAACGGACAGGGAACACCGGGGAGCTGTTTTTT. Translating it yields CASRKRTGNTGELFF.

V and J are TRBV28 and TRBJ1-2, with a possible D match to TRBD1 (5 bases). Trimming stripped 5 bases from V and 8 bases from J, with 12 bases between. This CDR3 is 12 amino acids long. Germline CDR1 and CDR2: MDHEN and SYDVKM. The CDR3 region has the DNA TGTGCCAGCAGTGGGTTCAGGGTAGGCTACACCTTC. Translated: CASSGFRVGYTF.

This rearrangement joins TRBV7-9 to TRBJ1-2; TRBD1 matches 12 bases. The CDR3 sequence is 13 residues long. Germline lookup yields CDR1 SEHNR and CDR2 FQNEAQ (reference sequence). The J segment lost 8 bases and the V segment lost 3 bases, leaving 1 base of the junction unmatched. The CDR3, as DNA: TGTGCCAGCAGCTTGGGACAGGGGGCCGGCTACACCTTC. The encoded protein is CASSLGQGAGYTF.

V gene TRBV6-2 or TRBV6-3 combines with J gene TRBJ1-2, with unresolved D. The CDR3 extends over 13 amino acids. CDR1 and CDR2 (germline): MNHEY, SVGEGT. V was cut by 5 bases and J by 4 bases, with 11 bases left in between. CDR3 in DNA: TGTGCCAGCAGTCCCAGCGCGACCTATGGCTACACCTTC. Translation gives CASSPSATYGYTF.

CDR3 protein: CASSQEWALSSYGYTF. In DNA form, the CDR3 reads TGCGCCAGCAGCCAAGAATGGGCCCTATCATCGTATGGCTACACCTTC. J is TRBJ1-2 and V is TRBV4-3, with D hard to call. The V gene lost 0 bases and the J gene lost 5 bases, with 16 bases spanning the gap. The CDR3 extends over 16 amino acids. The germline gives CDR1 LGHNA, CDR2 YSLEER.

The genes are TRBV3-1 (or the pseudogene TRBV3-2) and TRBJ1-1, with TRBD1 identical over 7 bases. Per germline, CDR1 LGHDT and CDR2 YNNKEL (reference sequence). Trimming cost V 4 bases and J 1 base; bases outside gene matches: 0. The CDR3 extends over 13 amino acids. This CDR3 is CASSRQGNTEAFF. In DNA form, the CDR3 reads TGTGCCAGCAGCCGACAGGGGAACACTGAAGCTTTCTTT.

V usage is TRBV21-1 and J usage is TRBJ2-7; the table's D call TRBD2 went unverified against the DNA. TRBV21-1 is labeled a pseudogene. The CDR3 has 11 amino acids. The CDR3 region has the DNA TGTGCCAGCAGCAAGACTTACGAGCAGTACTTC. Translation: CASSKTYEQYF.

This sequence joins TRBV5-4 and TRBJ2-7; the D gene is possibly TRBD2 (5 bases). Germline V gives CDR1 SGHNT, CDR2 YYREEE (reference sequence). V gave up 3 bases and J gave up 6 bases, with 10 bases separating them. CDR3 size: 12 residues. CDR3 coding DNA: TGTGCCAGCAGCTGGGAGTTAGGCGAGCAGTACTTC. It is translated as CASSWELGEQYF.

On this clone itself: The junction departs from germline at one end; a sequencing error may be responsible. The chain combines TRBV11-2 with TRBJ1-2, with D hard to call. The germline gives CDR1 SGHAT, CDR2 FQNNGV. The CDR3 totals 15 residues. CDR3 nucleotides: TGTGCCAGCAGCTTAGGATTCGGGAGAATGGTTAAGTCCGGCTTC. This sequence encodes CASSLGFGRMVKSGF.

This chain links TRBV12-3 or TRBV12-4 with TRBJ2-1; a weak D match, TRBD2 (5 bases). This CDR3 is built from 11 residues. V was shortened by 8 bases and J by 10 bases, with 12 bases between the two germline ends. CDR3 sequence: CASLRRGEQFF. The CDR3 DNA reads as TGTGCCAGCCTGAGAAGAGGGGAGCAGTTCTTC.

This clone was counted once. This chain connects TRBV12-5 to TRBJ1-1, with a possible D match to TRBD1 (6 bases). CDR3 length equals 15 residues. Germline lookup yields CDR1 LGHNT and CDR2 FRNRAP. Trimming shortened V by 0 bases and J by 5 bases, and 13 bases separated the two germline ends. The CDR3 bases are TGTGCTAGTGGTTTGGTACCGACAGGAAGGACTGAAGCTTTCTTT. This translates into CASGLVPTGRTEAFF.

The chain combines TRBV24-1 with TRBJ2-1; 13 nucleotides agree with TRBD2. CDR1 and CDR2 from the germline V gene are KGHDR and SFDVKD. This CDR3 comprises 18 residues. V was pared by 7 bases and J by 1 base, with 9 bases of the junction left unmatched. The CDR3 DNA reads TGTGCCACCAGCGGAGACGGGACTAGCGGGGTTTCCTACAATGAGCAGTTCTTC. Its protein is CATSGDGTSGVSYNEQFF.